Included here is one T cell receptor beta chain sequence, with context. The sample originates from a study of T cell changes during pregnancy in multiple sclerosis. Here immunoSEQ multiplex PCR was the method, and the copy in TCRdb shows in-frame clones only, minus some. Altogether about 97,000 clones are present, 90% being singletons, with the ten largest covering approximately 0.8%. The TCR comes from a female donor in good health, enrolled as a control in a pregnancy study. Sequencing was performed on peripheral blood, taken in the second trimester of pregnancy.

The CDR3 nucleotides read TGCGCCAGCAGTGAGGGACAGCGCTCTGGAAACACCATATATTTT. Protein sequence: CASSEGQRSGNTIYF. The V gene is TRBV10-1, the J gene TRBJ1-3; maybe TRBD1 (6 bases). The CDR3 length is 15 residues. CDR1 WNHNN and CDR2 SYGVQD come from the germline V gene (reference sequence). The V end lost 2 bases, the J end lost 0 bases, and 8 bases lay between the germline ends.